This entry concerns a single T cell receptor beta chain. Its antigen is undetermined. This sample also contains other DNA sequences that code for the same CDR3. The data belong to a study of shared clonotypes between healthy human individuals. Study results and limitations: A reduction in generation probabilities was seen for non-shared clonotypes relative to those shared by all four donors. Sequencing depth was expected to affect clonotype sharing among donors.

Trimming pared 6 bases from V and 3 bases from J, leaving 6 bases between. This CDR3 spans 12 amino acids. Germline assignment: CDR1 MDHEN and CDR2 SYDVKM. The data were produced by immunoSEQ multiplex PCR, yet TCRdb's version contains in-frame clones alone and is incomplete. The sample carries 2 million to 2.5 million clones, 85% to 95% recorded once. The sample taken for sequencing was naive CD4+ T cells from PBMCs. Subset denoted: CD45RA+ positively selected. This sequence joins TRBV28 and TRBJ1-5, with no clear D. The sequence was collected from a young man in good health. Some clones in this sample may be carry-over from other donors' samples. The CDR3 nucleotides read TGTGCCAGCAGATCCCCCAATCAGCCCCAGCATTTT. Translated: CASRSPNQPQHF.